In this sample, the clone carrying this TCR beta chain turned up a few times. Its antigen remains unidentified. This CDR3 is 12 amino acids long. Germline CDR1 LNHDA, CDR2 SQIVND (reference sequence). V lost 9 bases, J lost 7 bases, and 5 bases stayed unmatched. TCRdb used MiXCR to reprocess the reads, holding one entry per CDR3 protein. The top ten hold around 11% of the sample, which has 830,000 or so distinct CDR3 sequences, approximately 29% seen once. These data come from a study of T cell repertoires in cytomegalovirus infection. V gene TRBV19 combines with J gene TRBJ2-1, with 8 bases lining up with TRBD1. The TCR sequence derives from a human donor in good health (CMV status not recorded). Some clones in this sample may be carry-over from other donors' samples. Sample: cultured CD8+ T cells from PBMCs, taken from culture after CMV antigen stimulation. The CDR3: CASNDRGNEQFF. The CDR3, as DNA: TGTGCCAGCAACGACAGGGGTAATGAGCAGTTCTTC.